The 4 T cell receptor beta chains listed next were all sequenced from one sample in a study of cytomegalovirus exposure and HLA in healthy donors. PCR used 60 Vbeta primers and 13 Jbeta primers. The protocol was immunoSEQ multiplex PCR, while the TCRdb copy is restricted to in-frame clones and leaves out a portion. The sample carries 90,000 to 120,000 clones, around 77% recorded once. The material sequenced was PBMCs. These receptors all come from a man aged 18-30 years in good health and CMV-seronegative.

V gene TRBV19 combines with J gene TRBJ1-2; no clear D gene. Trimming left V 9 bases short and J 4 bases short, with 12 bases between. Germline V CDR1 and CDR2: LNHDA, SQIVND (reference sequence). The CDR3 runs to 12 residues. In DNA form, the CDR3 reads TGTGCCAGCAGGTCAGAATTCTATGGCTACACCTTC. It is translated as CASRSEFYGYTF.

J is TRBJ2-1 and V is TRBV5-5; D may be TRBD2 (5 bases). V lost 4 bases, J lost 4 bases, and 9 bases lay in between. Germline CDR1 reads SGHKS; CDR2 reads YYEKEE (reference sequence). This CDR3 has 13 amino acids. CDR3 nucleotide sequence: TGTGCCAGCAGCAGCGGACCTTACAATGAGCAGTTCTTC. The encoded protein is CASSSGPYNEQFF.

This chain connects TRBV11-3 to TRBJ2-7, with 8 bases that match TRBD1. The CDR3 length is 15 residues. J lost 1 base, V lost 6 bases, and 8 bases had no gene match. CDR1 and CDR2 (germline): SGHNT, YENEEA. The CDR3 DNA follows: TGTGCCAGCAGTTCTGGACAGGGAGAATCCTACGAGCAGTACTTC. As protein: CASSSGQGESYEQYF.

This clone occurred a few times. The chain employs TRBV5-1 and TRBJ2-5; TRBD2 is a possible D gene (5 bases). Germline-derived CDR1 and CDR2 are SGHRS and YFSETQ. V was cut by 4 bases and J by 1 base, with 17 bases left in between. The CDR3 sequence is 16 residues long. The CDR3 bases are TGCGCCAGCAGCCTTGGGAGAGGCCTCTCCCAAGAGACCCAGTACTTC. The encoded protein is CASSLGRGLSQETQYF.